These 27 T cell receptor beta chains came from one sample sequenced in a study of beta chain features in type 1 diabetes. Of the isolated RNA, all was reverse transcribed, and so the sequenced material was expressed TCRB transcripts. Here immunoSEQ multiplex PCR was the method, and the copy in TCRdb shows in-frame clones only, minus some. The sample lists roughly 500,000 clones; 11% were seen once. The sequenced sample was naive CD4+ T cells from blood. Source of these receptors: a woman younger than 30 in good health.

This clone has only a few counts. The chain links TRBV28 to TRBJ2-5, with a tentative D call TRBD2 (5 bases). The V end was cut by 2 bases, the J end by 5 bases, with 12 bases between. The CDR3 spans 14 residues. Germline V gene data show CDR1 as MDHEN and CDR2 as SYDVKM. The CDR3 sequence: CASSLTGIGETQYF. In DNA form, the CDR3 reads TGTGCCAGCAGTTTAACCGGGATTGGGGAGACCCAGTACTTC.

The V call is TRBV9, the J call TRBJ2-1, with 11 bases aligning to TRBD1. Germline values: CDR1 SGDLS, CDR2 YYNGEE. The V segment lost 0 bases and the J segment 8 bases; nucleotides outside the gene matches: 10. The CDR3 consists of 17 residues. CDR3 in DNA: TGTGCCAGCAGCGTAGGGGAGGACAGGGGGCTTATCTATGAGCAGTTCTTC. The encoded protein is CASSVGEDRGLIYEQFF.

Only a few counts were recorded for this clone. The chain couples TRBV9 to TRBJ2-3; D remains unclear. The CDR3 length is 13 residues. Germline V gene lookup returns CDR1 SGDLS and CDR2 YYNGEE. V lost 2 bases and J 4 bases, leaving 8 bases between the germline ends. The DNA for the CDR3 is TGTGCCAGCAGCGTGGTCTTGTCAGATACGCAGTATTTT. It translates to CASSVVLSDTQYF.

The chain carries TRBV30 and TRBJ1-5, with no clear D. CDR3 length: 14 amino acids. Germline CDR1 GTSNPN, CDR2 SVGIG (reference sequence). V was cut by 2 bases and J by 3 bases, with 11 bases left in between. The CDR3 sequence: CAWSKQQTNQPQHF. The CDR3 nucleotides read TGTGCCTGGAGTAAGCAGCAAACCAATCAGCCCCAGCATTTT.

This clone showed up just a few times. The CDR3 coding sequence is TGTGCCAGCAGTCGAGACGGCCCAAATACGCAGTATTTT. Translated: CASSRDGPNTQYF. The V gene is TRBV6-6, the J gene TRBJ2-3, with no clear D. Germline CDR1 reads MNHNY; CDR2 reads SVGAGI (reference sequence). The V end lost 5 bases, the J end lost 7 bases, and 13 bases lay between the germline ends. This CDR3 contains 13 residues.

The V call is TRBV9, the J call TRBJ2-3; D assignment may be TRBD1 or TRBD2 (5 bases each). V was pared by 3 bases and J by 1 base, with 21 bases between. Germline lookup yields CDR1 SGDLS and CDR2 YYNGEE. CDR3 length equals 18 residues. CDR3 amino acids: CASSAPSGRGTGTDTQYF. CDR3 DNA sequence: TGTGCCAGCAGCGCCCCCTCAGGGAGAGGTACGGGCACAGATACGCAGTATTTT.

The gene calls are TRBV7-9 and TRBJ2-4; unclear D gene. The CDR3 spans 12 residues. Trimming took 4 bases from V and 11 from J, leaving 12 bases between them. The germline gives CDR1 SEHNR, CDR2 FQNEAQ (reference sequence). CDR3 DNA sequence: TGTGCCAGCAGCTCCAGTCAGCGTTTTCAGTACTTC. Its translation: CASSSSQRFQYF.

V and J are TRBV15 and TRBJ1-3; perhaps TRBD1 as D (5 bases). Trimming took 1 base from V and 8 from J, leaving 21 bases between them. This CDR3 contains 17 residues. Germline V gives CDR1 LNHNV, CDR2 YYDKDF (reference sequence). The CDR3 sequence: CATSRGVLQQGSDTIYF. In DNA, the CDR3 is TGTGCCACCAGCAGAGGAGTCCTCCAGCAGGGATCGGACACCATATATTTT.

V usage is TRBV2 and J usage is TRBJ1-4; TRBD1 might be the D (6 bases). From germline, CDR1 is SNHLY and CDR2 FYNNEI. CDR3 size: 14 residues. The ends were cut back, 6 bases at V and 8 bases at J, with 16 bases in the middle. This CDR3 is CASRETGNGEKLFF. CDR3 sequence (DNA): TGTGCCAGCAGAGAAACAGGGAACGGAGAAAAACTGTTTTTT.

This clone was counted ten times or more. V gene TRBV7-9 combines with J gene TRBJ2-4, with D unclear. The CDR3 contains 13 residues. Per the germline V gene, CDR1 is SEHNR and CDR2 is FQNEAQ (reference sequence). V lost 5 bases and J lost 12, with 17 bases in between. In DNA form, the CDR3 reads TGTGCCAGCAGCCCACCGGCGAGGCAAACTCAGTACTTC. Its translation: CASSPPARQTQYF.

V and J are TRBV29-1 and TRBJ2-2; D not certain. CDR1 SQVTM and CDR2 ANQGSEA come from the germline V gene. The V and J ends lost 7 bases and 5 bases respectively, with 20 bases between them. This CDR3 is built from 15 residues. The CDR3 coding sequence is TGCAGCGCCGCCAACCGGGCAAGCTCGACCGGGGAGCTGTTTTTT. It encodes CSAANRASSTGELFF.

The rearrangement joins TRBV9 to TRBJ2-2, with unresolved D. The V end lost 1 base, the J end lost 5 bases, and 6 bases lay between the germline ends. The CDR3 consists of 13 residues. Germline CDR1 is SGDLS and CDR2 is YYNGEE. CDR3 bases: TGTGCCAGCAGCGTAACCCCGACCGGGGAGCTGTTTTTT. Amino acids: CASSVTPTGELFF.

V is TRBV11-2 and J is TRBJ2-3; 7 bases fit TRBD2. Looked up from germline, CDR1 is SGHAT and CDR2 is FQNNGV. Losses at the gene ends were 5 bases for V and 1 base for J; bases not matched to a gene: 9. The CDR3 has 16 amino acids. This chain's CDR3 is CASSREANGGTDTQYF. CDR3 DNA sequence: TGTGCCAGCAGCCGGGAGGCTAACGGGGGCACAGATACGCAGTATTTT.

The chain couples TRBV7-2 to TRBJ1-2; D perhaps matches TRBD1 (5 bases). The CDR3 runs 13 residues. Germline V CDR1 and CDR2: SGHTA, FQGNSA. V was clipped by 1 base and J by 5 bases, with 8 bases between them. This CDR3 reads CASSLGRAYGYTF. For the CDR3, the DNA is TGTGCCAGCAGCTTAGGCAGGGCTTATGGCTACACCTTC.

The sample holds a few counts of this clone. This may be a read error, as it is one base from a much larger clone. Distinct nucleotide sequences in the sample also encode this CDR3. The chain carries TRBV5-4 and TRBJ2-5; D gene uncertain. Germline V lookup: CDR1 SGHNT, CDR2 YYREEE (reference sequence). Trimming took 2 bases from V and 3 from J, leaving 2 bases between them. The CDR3 loop spans 11 amino acids. The CDR3 sequence is CASSLKETQYF. As DNA, the CDR3 is TGTGCCAGCAGCTTAAAAGAGACCCAGTACTTC.

The chain employs TRBV7-2 and TRBJ2-7; no clear D. The CDR3 totals 14 residues. From germline, CDR1 is SGHTA and CDR2 FQGNSA. Trimming pared 5 bases from V and 5 bases from J, leaving 16 bases between. DNA for the CDR3: TGTGCCAGCAGCCCCAGGTTTGTTGGGCACGAGCAGTACTTC. Translation gives CASSPRFVGHEQYF.

V gene TRBV11-3 combines with J gene TRBJ1-1; D is unclear. Per the germline V gene, CDR1 is SGHNT and CDR2 is YENEEA. The CDR3 extends over 14 amino acids. The V end was cut by 0 bases, the J end by 10 bases, with 15 bases between. The CDR3 here is CASSLDPGQVAAFF. CDR3 DNA: TGTGCCAGCAGCTTAGATCCCGGCCAGGTCGCAGCTTTCTTT.

The table lists this clone with a few counts. The J gene is TRBJ2-7, the V gene TRBV7-2; D is possibly TRBD1 (6 bases). In germline, CDR1 is SGHTA, CDR2 FQGNSA. This CDR3 is 14 amino acids long. The ends were cut back, 4 bases at V and 0 bases at J, with 10 bases in the middle. The CDR3 loop is CASSSLGASYEQYF. CDR3 coding DNA: TGTGCCAGCAGCTCCCTGGGGGCCTCCTACGAGCAGTACTTC.

This clone was seen a few times. This rearrangement joins TRBV5-1 to TRBJ2-3; D is perhaps TRBD1 (6 bases). The length of the CDR3 is 15 residues. Trimming took off 4 bases at V and 3 bases at J, with 15 bases between the two ends. Germline lookup yields CDR1 SGHRS and CDR2 YFSETQ. In DNA, the CDR3 is TGCGCCAGCAGCCCCGGCGGACAGACTACAGATACGCAGTATTTT. Its translation is CASSPGGQTTDTQYF.

The chain recombines TRBV2 with TRBJ2-4; D uncertain. This CDR3 comprises 14 residues. Per the germline V gene, CDR1 is SNHLY and CDR2 is FYNNEI. Deletions cut 2 bases from V and 4 bases from J, with 9 bases between. CDR3 in amino acids: CASSESTAKNIQYF. As DNA, the CDR3 is TGTGCCAGCAGTGAATCCACAGCTAAAAACATTCAGTACTTC.

The chain links TRBV5-1 to TRBJ1-2, with D tentatively TRBD1 (5 bases). V lost 2 bases and J 2 bases, leaving 7 bases between the germline ends. Germline V lookup: CDR1 SGHRS, CDR2 YFSETQ. This CDR3 region has 13 residues. The CDR3 loop is CASSLQENYGYTF. CDR3 nucleotide sequence: TGCGCCAGCAGCTTACAGGAGAACTATGGCTACACCTTC.

J is TRBJ2-1 and V is TRBV18, with TRBD2 identical over 15 bases. Trimming at V came to 3 bases and at J to 6 bases, leaving 3 bases not matched to a gene. The CDR3 runs to 16 residues. Germline V gene data show CDR1 as KGHSH and CDR2 as LQKENI. The CDR3 nucleotides read TGTGCCAGCTCACCGCCGGGACTAGCGGGAGGCAATGAGCAGTTCTTC. Amino acid sequence: CASSPPGLAGGNEQFF.

This clone was seen at least ten times. This chain uses TRBV9 with TRBJ2-4; 8 positions match TRBD1. The CDR3 length is 16 residues. CDR1 and CDR2 from the germline V gene are SGDLS and YYNGEE. With V trimmed by 1 base and J by 4 bases, 7 bases remained unmatched. The CDR3 nucleotides read TGTGCCAGCAGCGTAAGGGAAGGGACAGGAAAAAACATTCAGTACTTC. The encoded protein is CASSVREGTGKNIQYF.

The chain employs TRBV5-4 and TRBJ1-1; D gene ambiguous. Trimming pared 7 bases from V and 0 bases from J, leaving 7 bases between. Germline V gene lookup returns CDR1 SGHNT and CDR2 YYREEE (reference sequence). CDR3 length: 12 residues. The CDR3 coding sequence is TGTGCCAGCGGCAGTATGAACACTGAAGCTTTCTTT. This sequence encodes CASGSMNTEAFF.

V is TRBV9 and J is TRBJ1-4, with D unclear. Germline V gene data show CDR1 as SGDLS and CDR2 as YYNGEE. V was cut by 1 base and J by 1 base, with 8 bases left in between. The CDR3 loop spans 15 amino acids. The CDR3 reads CASSVRAGTNEKLFF. DNA for the CDR3: TGTGCCAGCAGCGTAAGGGCGGGAACTAATGAAAAACTGTTTTTT.

The chain is built from TRBV7-9 and TRBJ1-4; D might be TRBD1 (5 bases). The germline V and J ends were trimmed by 4 bases and 6 bases, with 15 bases remaining between them. The CDR3 loop spans 15 amino acids. Germline values: CDR1 SEHNR, CDR2 FQNEAQ (reference sequence). The chain's CDR3 is CASSSAGLLDEKLFF. The CDR3 DNA sequence: TGTGCCAGCAGCTCGGCGGGACTCCTTGATGAAAAACTGTTTTTT.

This clone appeared a few times. The V gene is TRBV30, the J gene TRBJ1-2; tentatively, D is TRBD1 (6 bases). The germline V gene has CDR1 GTSNPN and CDR2 SVGIG (reference sequence). With 3 bases removed from V and 2 bases from J, the gap between germline ends came to 16 bases. The CDR3 contains 15 residues. DNA of the CDR3: TGTGCCTGGAGCGGCCTTAGGGGGAAAAACTATGGCTACACCTTC. It codes for CAWSGLRGKNYGYTF.